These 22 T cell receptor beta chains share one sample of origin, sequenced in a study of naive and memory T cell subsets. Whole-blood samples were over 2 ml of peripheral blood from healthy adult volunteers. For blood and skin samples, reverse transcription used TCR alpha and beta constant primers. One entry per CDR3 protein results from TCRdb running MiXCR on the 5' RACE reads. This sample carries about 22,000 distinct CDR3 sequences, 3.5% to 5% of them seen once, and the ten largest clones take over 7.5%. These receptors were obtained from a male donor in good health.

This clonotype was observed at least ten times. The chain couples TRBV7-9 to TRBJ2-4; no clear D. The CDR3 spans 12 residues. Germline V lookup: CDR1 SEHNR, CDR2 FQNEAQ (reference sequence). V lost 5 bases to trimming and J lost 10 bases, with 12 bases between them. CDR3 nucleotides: TGTGCCAGCAGCCCCTCAGGCCTGATTCAGTACTTC. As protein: CASSPSGLIQYF.

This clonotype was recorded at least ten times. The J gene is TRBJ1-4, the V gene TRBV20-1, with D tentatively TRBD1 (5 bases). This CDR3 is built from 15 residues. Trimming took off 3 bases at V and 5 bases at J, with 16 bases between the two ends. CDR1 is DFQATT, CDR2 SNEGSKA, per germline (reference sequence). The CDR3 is CSASPISRENEKLFF. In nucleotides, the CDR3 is TGCAGTGCTAGCCCTATCTCCAGGGAGAATGAAAAACTGTTTTTT.

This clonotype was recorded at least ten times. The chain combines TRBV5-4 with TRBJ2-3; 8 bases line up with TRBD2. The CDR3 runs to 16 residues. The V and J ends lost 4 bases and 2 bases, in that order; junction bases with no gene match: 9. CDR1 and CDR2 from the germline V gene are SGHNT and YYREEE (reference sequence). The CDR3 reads CASSRGGPYNTDTQYF. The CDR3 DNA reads TGTGCCAGCAGCCGCGGGGGGCCGTACAACACAGATACGCAGTATTTT.

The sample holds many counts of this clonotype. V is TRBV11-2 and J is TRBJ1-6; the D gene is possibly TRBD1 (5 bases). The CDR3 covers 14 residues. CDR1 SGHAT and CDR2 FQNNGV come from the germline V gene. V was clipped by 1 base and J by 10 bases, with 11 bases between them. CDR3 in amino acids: CASSLVGLESPLHF. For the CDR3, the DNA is TGTGCCAGCAGCTTAGTGGGACTCGAGTCACCCCTCCACTTT.

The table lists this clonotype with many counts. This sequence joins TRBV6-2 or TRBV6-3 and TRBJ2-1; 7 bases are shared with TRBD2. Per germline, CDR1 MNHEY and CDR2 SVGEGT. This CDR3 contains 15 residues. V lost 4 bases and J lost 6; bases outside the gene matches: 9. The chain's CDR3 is CASSSRGGTVNEQFF. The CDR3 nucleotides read TGTGCCAGCAGTTCCCGGGGAGGGACGGTCAATGAGCAGTTCTTC.

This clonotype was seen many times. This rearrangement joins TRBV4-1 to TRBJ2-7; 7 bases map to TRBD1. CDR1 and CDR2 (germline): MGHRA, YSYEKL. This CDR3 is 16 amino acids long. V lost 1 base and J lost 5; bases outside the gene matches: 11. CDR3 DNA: TGCGCCAGCAGCCAAGGTCCGGTAGGGGGCGGCGACGAGCAGTACTTC. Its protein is CASSQGPVGGGDEQYF.

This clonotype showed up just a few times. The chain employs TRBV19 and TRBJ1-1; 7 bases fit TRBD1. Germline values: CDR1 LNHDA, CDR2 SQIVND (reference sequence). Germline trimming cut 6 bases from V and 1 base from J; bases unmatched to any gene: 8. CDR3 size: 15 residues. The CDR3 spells CASRSQRTGNTEAFF. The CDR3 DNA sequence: TGTGCCAGTAGAAGCCAACGGACAGGGAACACTGAAGCTTTCTTT.

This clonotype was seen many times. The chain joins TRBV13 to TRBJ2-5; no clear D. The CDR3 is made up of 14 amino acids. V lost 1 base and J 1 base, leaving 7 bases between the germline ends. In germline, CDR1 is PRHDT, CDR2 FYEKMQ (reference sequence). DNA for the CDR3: TGTGCCAGCAGCTTAGAACAGCGCCAAGAGACCCAGTACTTC. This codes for CASSLEQRQETQYF.

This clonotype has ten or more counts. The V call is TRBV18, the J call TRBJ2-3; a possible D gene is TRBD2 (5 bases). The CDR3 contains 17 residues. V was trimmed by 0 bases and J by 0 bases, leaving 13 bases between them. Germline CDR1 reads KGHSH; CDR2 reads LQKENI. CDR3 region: CASSPPRAGSSTDTQYF. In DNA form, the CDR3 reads TGTGCCAGCTCACCACCGAGGGCAGGCAGTAGCACAGATACGCAGTATTTT.

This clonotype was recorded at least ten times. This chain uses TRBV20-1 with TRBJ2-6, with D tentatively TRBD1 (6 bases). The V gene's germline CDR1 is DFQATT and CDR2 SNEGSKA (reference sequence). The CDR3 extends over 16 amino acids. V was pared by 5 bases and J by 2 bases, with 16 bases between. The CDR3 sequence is CSAGTPGLPGANVLTF. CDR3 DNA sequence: TGCAGTGCTGGGACACCCGGTCTTCCTGGGGCCAACGTCCTGACTTTC.

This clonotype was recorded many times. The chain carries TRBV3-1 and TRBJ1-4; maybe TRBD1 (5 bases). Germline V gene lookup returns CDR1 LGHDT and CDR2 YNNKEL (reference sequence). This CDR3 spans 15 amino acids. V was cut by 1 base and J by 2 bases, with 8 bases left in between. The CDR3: CASSQVRDTNEKLFF. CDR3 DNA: TGTGCCAGCAGCCAAGTTCGGGACACTAATGAAAAACTGTTTTTT.

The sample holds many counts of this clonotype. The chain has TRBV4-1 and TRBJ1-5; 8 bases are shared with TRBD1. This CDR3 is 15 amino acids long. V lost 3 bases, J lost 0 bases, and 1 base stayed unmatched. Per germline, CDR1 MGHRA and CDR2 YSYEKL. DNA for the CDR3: TGCGCCAGCAGCCAGGGACAGGTTAGCAATCAGCCCCAGCATTTT. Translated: CASSQGQVSNQPQHF.

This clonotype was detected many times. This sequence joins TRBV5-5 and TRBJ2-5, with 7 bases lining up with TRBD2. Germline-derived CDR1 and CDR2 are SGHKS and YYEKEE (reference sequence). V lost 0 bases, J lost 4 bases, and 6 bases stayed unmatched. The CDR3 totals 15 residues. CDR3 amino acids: CASSLDPGLRETQYF. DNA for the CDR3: TGTGCCAGCAGCTTGGACCCGGGACTACGAGAGACCCAGTACTTC.

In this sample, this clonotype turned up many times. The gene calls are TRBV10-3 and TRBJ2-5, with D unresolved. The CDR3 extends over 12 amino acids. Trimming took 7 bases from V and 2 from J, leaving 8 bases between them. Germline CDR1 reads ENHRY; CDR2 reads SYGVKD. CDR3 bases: TGTGCCATCACCGACGGTCAAGAGACCCAGTACTTC. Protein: CAITDGQETQYF.

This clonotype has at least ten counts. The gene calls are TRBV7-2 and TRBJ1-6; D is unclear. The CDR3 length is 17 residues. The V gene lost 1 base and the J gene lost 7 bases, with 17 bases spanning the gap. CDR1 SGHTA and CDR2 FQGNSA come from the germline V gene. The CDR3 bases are TGTGCCAGCAGCTTAGGGGCAGCTCGAACGATAAATTCACCCCTCCACTTT. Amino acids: CASSLGAARTINSPLHF. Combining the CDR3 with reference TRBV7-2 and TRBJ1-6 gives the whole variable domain GAGVSQSPSNKVTEKGKDVELRCDPISGHTALYWYRQSLGQGLEFLIYFQGNSAPDKSGLPSDRFSAERTGGSVSTLTIQRTQQEDSAVYLCASSLGAARTINSPLHFGNGTRLTVT.

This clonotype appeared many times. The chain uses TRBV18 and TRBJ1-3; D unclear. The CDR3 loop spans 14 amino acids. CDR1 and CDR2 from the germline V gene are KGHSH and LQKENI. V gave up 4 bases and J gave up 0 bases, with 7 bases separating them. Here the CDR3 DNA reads TGTGCCAGCTCACAACAGTCCTCTGGAAACACCATATATTTT. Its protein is CASSQQSSGNTIYF.

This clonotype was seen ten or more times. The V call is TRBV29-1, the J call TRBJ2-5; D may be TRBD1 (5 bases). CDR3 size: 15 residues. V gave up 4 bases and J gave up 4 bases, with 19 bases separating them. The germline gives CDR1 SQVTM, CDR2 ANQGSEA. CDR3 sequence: CSVGGETGVGETQYF. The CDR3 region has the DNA TGCAGCGTTGGGGGCGAAACTGGGGTTGGAGAGACCCAGTACTTC.

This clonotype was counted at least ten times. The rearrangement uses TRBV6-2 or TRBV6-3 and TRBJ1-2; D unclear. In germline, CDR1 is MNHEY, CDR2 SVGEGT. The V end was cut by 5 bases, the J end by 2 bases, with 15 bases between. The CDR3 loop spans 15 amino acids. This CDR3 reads CASSGGRLKNYGYTF. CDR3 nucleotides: TGTGCCAGCAGTGGAGGACGGCTGAAAAACTATGGCTACACCTTC.

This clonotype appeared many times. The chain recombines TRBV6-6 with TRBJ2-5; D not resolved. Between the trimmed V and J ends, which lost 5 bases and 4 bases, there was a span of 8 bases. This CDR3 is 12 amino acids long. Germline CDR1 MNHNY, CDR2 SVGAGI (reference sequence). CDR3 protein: CASSQDGETQYF. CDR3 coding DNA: TGTGCCAGCAGTCAGGACGGAGAGACCCAGTACTTC.

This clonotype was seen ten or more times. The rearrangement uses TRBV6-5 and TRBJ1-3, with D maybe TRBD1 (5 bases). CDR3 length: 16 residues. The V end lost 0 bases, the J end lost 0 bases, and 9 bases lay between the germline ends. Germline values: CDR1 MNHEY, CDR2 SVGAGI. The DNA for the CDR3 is TGTGCCAGCAGTTACTCGAGGGACTACTCTGGAAACACCATATATTTT. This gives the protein CASSYSRDYSGNTIYF.

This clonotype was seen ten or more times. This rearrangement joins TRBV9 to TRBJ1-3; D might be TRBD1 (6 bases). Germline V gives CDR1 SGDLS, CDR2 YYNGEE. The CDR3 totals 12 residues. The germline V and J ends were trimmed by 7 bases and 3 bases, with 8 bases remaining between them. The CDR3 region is CASGTHGNTIYF. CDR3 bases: TGTGCCAGCGGGACACATGGAAACACCATATATTTT.

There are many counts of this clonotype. CDR3 coding DNA: TGTGCCAGCAGCTTGGCCGGACAGAGGAACACTGAAGCTTTCTTT. Translation gives CASSLAGQRNTEAFF. The rearrangement uses TRBV5-4 and TRBJ1-1, with D maybe TRBD1 (6 bases). The V gene's germline CDR1 is SGHNT and CDR2 YYREEE (reference sequence). The CDR3 has 15 amino acids. V was shortened by 0 bases and J by 1 base, with 10 bases between the two germline ends.